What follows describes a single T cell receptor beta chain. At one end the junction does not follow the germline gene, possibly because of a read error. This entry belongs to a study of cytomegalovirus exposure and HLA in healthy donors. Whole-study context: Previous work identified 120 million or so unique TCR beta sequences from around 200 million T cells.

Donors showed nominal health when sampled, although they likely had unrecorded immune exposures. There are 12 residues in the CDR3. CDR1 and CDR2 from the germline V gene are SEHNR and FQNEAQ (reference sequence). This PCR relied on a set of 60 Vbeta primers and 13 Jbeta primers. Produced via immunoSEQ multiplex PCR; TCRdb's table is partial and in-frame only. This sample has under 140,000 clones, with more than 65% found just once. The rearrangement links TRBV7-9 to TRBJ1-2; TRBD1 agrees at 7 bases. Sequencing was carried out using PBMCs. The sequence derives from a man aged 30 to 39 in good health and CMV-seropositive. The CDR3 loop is CSSSYNRGGYTF. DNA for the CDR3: TGTTCCAGCAGCTATAACAGGGGTGGCTACACCTTC.